This T cell receptor beta chain was found in a study of T-cell reconstitution after alpha-beta-depleted transplantation in children. This clonotype was counted ten times or more. As it was prepared, the TCRbeta library received unique molecular identifiers. TCRdb re-analysed the PCR reads in MiXCR, keeping a single row per CDR3 protein. The sample lists fewer than 550,000 distinct CDR3 sequences, about an eighth occurring once. There are 14 residues in the CDR3. CDR1 and CDR2 (germline): SQVTM, ANQGSEA. V was pared by 6 bases and J by 2 bases, with 3 bases of the junction left unmatched. The TCR originated in a female patient between 2 and 10 years old who had a stem cell transplant for aplastic anemia, so the T cells may come from the graft donor. J is TRBJ2-5 and V is TRBV29-1; 13 bases map to TRBD2. Here the sequenced sample was PBMCs, mostly from graft donor cells, taken 180 days after TCRalphabeta/CD19-depleted stem cell transplant. CDR3 in amino acids: CSVWGLAGQETQYF. The CDR3 DNA sequence: TGCAGCGTCTGGGGACTAGCGGGGCAAGAGACCCAGTACTTC.